This T cell receptor beta chain derives from a study of PD-L1 blockade in urothelial cancer. Study-wide background: Prior chemotherapy ranged from 0 to 3 regimens per patient. Analyzed time points were 3 weeks (second dose) and 6 weeks after therapy began. Findings of the study overall: Clonality of blood TCR below the median before treatment predicted better survival.

Trimming pared 2 bases from V and 3 bases from J, leaving 14 bases between. In germline, CDR1 is MNHEY, CDR2 SMNVEV (reference sequence). The CDR3 length is 16 residues. As for time point: pretreatment peripheral blood. About this clone itself: What it recognizes is unknown.

Assay: immunoSEQ multiplex PCR; the TCRdb copy retains only in-frame clones and omits some. The sample contains roughly 87,000 clones, roughly nine tenths of which appear only once. J is TRBJ2-4 and V is TRBV27; the D is unclear. The sequences come from PBMCs, collected around atezolizumab (anti-PD-L1) treatment. The source of this sequence is an elderly woman with urothelial cancer. CDR3 sequence reads: CASSLRNSLDKNIQYF. The CDR3 nucleotides are TGTGCCAGCAGTTTACGGAATAGCTTGGACAAAAACATTCAGTACTTC.